These 18 T cell receptor beta chains originate from one sample sequenced in a study of T cell responses to AZD1222 COVID-19 vaccine. TCRdb's copy holds only in-frame clones and misses some; the assay was immunoSEQ multiplex PCR. Of fewer than 200,000 clones listed, 70% to 90% are singletons. Material: peripheral blood, obtained 28 days after the second AZD1222 dose. All receptors derive from an adult who received the AZD1222 COVID-19 vaccine.

The CDR3 bases are TGCGCCAGCAGCTTGGCCCGACAGGGGGCAGCTGAAGCTTTCTTT. Translation: CASSLARQGAAEAFF. V is TRBV5-1 and J is TRBJ1-1, with 10 bases matching TRBD1. The germline V gene has CDR1 SGHRS and CDR2 YFSETQ. Unmatched junction bases numbered 5, after V lost 0 bases and J lost 6 bases. This CDR3 comprises 15 residues.

J is TRBJ1-5 and V is TRBV2; D call uncertain. The germline CDR1 and CDR2 sequences are SNHLY and FYNNEI. This CDR3 spans 14 amino acids. Trimming stripped 3 bases from V and 0 bases from J, with 6 bases between. The CDR3 nucleotides are TGTGCCAGCAGTGACAGGAATAGCAATCAGCCCCAGCATTTT. Its protein is CASSDRNSNQPQHF.

This chain connects TRBV29-1 to TRBJ1-5; 11 bases match TRBD1. This CDR3 is built from 12 residues. The germline V gene has CDR1 SQVTM and CDR2 ANQGSEA. The ends lost 4 bases at V and 7 bases at J; junction bases unmatched: 0. In DNA form, the CDR3 reads TGCAGCGTTGGGACAGGGGGCCAGCCCCAGCATTTT. The encoded protein is CSVGTGGQPQHF.

The J gene is TRBJ2-7, the V gene TRBV27; TRBD1 might be the D (6 bases). The germline V gene encodes CDR1 MNHEY and CDR2 SMNVEV (reference sequence). With 0 bases removed from V and 2 bases from J, the gap between germline ends came to 14 bases. The CDR3 is made up of 16 amino acids. CDR3 nucleotide sequence: TGTGCCAGCAGTTTATCCGGGACAATTAGAACCTACGAGCAGTACTTC. Translated: CASSLSGTIRTYEQYF.

The CDR3 DNA reads TGTGCCAGCAGCTTGAGTCCCAGGGACACTGAAGCTTTCTTT. Residues: CASSLSPRDTEAFF. V gene TRBV5-4 combines with J gene TRBJ1-1, with D possibly being TRBD1 (5 bases). The CDR3 is 14 amino acids. Germline-derived CDR1 and CDR2 are SGHNT and YYREEE (reference sequence). V was clipped by 1 base and J by 3 bases, with 10 bases between them.

Concerning this clone: The sample has other DNA sequences that encode this CDR3 too. The gene calls are TRBV13 and TRBJ1-4; the match to TRBD1 covers 7 bases. The CDR3 runs 14 residues. Germline values: CDR1 PRHDT, CDR2 FYEKMQ (reference sequence). The junction had 7 bases not matched to a gene; V was cut back by 5 bases and J by 7 bases. For the CDR3, the DNA is TGTGCCAGCAGCCTAAGACAGGGAGGTGAAAAACTGTTTTTT. This codes for CASSLRQGGEKLFF.

The chain couples TRBV9 to TRBJ1-1; D is unclear. This CDR3 is 14 amino acids long. Germline V gives CDR1 SGDLS, CDR2 YYNGEE. The V gene lost 0 bases and the J gene lost 1 base, with 7 bases spanning the gap. The CDR3, as DNA: TGTGCCAGCAGCGTAGCCCAGAAGAACACTGAAGCTTTCTTT. It yields the protein CASSVAQKNTEAFF.

This sequence joins TRBV6-5 and TRBJ1-1; D is undetermined. Germline V gene sequence: CDR1 MNHEY, CDR2 SVGAGI. The CDR3 sequence is 13 residues long. The ends were cut back, 7 bases at V and 5 bases at J, with 14 bases in the middle. The CDR3 is CASTTTSGTEAFF. In DNA form, the CDR3 reads TGTGCCAGCACCACGACTTCTGGAACTGAAGCTTTCTTT.

The CDR3 loop is CASSSPDGSSYEQYF. The CDR3 nucleotides read TGTGCCAGCAGTTCGCCCGACGGGAGCTCCTACGAGCAGTACTTC. The rearrangement uses TRBV6-2 or TRBV6-3 and TRBJ2-7; maybe TRBD2 (6 bases). This CDR3 contains 15 residues. The germline gives CDR1 MNHEY, CDR2 SVGEGT. Trimming pared 4 bases from V and 0 bases from J, leaving 13 bases between.

The chain couples TRBV24-1 to TRBJ2-3, with 9 positions matching TRBD2. With 3 bases clipped from V and 3 bases from J, the junction kept 6 bases outside the gene matches. The CDR3 is 16 residues long. CDR1 is KGHDR and CDR2 is SFDVKD in the germline V gene. This CDR3 reads CATSDTASGTTDTQYF. As DNA, the CDR3 is TGTGCCACCAGTGATACGGCTAGCGGGACTACAGATACGCAGTATTTT.

The genes are TRBV5-1 and TRBJ1-4, with D maybe TRBD1 (6 bases). Germline-derived CDR1 and CDR2 are SGHRS and YFSETQ. The CDR3 is made up of 16 amino acids. Trimming left V 3 bases short and J 8 bases short, with 20 bases between. For the CDR3, the DNA is TGCGCCAGCAGCTCAGGAACTACAGGGTTGGGGGAAAAACTGTTTTTT. Protein sequence: CASSSGTTGLGEKLFF.

The V and J genes are TRBV30 and TRBJ1-2; 8 nucleotides agree with TRBD1. V shed 5 bases and J 7 bases; nucleotides not matched to a gene: 9. The CDR3 loop spans 13 amino acids. CDR1 is GTSNPN, CDR2 SVGIG, per germline (reference sequence). Written as DNA, the CDR3 is TGTGCCTGGGGGTCAGGGGGCCCGGGTGGCTACACCTTC. Protein product: CAWGSGGPGGYTF.

The chain employs TRBV7-9 and TRBJ2-6, with D maybe TRBD2 (6 bases). The CDR3 is 17 residues long. V dropped 5 bases and J dropped 0 bases, with 14 bases sitting between them. Germline CDR1 and CDR2: SEHNR and FQNEAQ (reference sequence). The CDR3 spells CASSRSGVRSGANVLTF. The CDR3 DNA sequence: TGTGCCAGCAGCCGGTCGGGGGTCCGCTCTGGGGCCAACGTCCTGACTTTC.

This rearrangement joins TRBV5-1 to TRBJ2-7, with D tentatively TRBD2 (6 bases). Trimming took 2 bases from V and 1 from J, leaving 13 bases between them. From germline, CDR1 is SGHRS and CDR2 YFSETQ. This CDR3 is built from 15 residues. CDR3: CASSFLSGPSYEQYF. CDR3 nucleotides: TGCGCCAGCAGCTTCCTCAGCGGGCCATCCTACGAGCAGTACTTC.

The chain employs TRBV29-1 and TRBJ1-2, with a tentative D call TRBD1 (5 bases). The CDR3 extends over 14 amino acids. The germline V gene has CDR1 SQVTM and CDR2 ANQGSEA. V dropped 5 bases and J dropped 0 bases, with 13 bases sitting between them. The CDR3, as DNA: TGCAGCGTTTCGGCACAGGTTTCTAACTATGGCTACACCTTC. Its protein is CSVSAQVSNYGYTF.

The V gene is TRBV19, the J gene TRBJ2-2; 8 bases agree with TRBD1. The CDR3 loop spans 16 amino acids. The J segment lost 6 bases and the V segment lost 0 bases, leaving 6 bases of the junction unmatched. Germline CDR1 LNHDA, CDR2 SQIVND (reference sequence). CDR3 in DNA: TGTGCCAGTAGTATAGATGGACAGGGTTTAGCCGGGGAGCTGTTTTTT. It translates to CASSIDGQGLAGELFF.

V and J are TRBV5-1 and TRBJ2-3, with D unclear. The CDR3 length is 17 residues. Germline V gives CDR1 SGHRS, CDR2 YFSETQ. Trimming took off 0 bases at V and 1 base at J, with 15 bases between the two ends. CDR3 sequence reads: CASSLGQTTYRTDTQYF. CDR3 bases: TGCGCCAGCAGCTTGGGCCAAACGACTTACCGCACAGATACGCAGTATTTT.

J is TRBJ2-5 and V is TRBV11-2; 7 bases fit TRBD2. CDR1 and CDR2 from the germline V gene are SGHAT and FQNNGV. The J segment lost 5 bases and the V segment lost 4 bases, leaving 4 bases of the junction unmatched. The CDR3 runs 13 residues. The CDR3 DNA follows: TGTGCCAGCAGCTATCTAGCGGTGGAGACCCAGTACTTC. It translates to CASSYLAVETQYF.